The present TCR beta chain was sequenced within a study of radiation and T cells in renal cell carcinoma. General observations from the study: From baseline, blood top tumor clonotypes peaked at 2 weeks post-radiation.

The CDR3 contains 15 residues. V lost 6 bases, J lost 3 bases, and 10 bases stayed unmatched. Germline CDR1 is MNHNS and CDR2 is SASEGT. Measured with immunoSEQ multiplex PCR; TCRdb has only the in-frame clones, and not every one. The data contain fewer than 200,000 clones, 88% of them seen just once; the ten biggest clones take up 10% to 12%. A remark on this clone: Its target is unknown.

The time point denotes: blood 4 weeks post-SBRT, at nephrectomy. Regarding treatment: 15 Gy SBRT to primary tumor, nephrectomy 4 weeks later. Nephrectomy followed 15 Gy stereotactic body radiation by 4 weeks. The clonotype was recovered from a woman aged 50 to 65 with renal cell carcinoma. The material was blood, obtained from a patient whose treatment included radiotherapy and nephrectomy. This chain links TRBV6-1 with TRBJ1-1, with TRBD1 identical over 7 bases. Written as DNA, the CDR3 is TGTGCCAGCAGGGAGAGACAGGGAATCGACACTGAAGCTTTCTTT. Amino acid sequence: CASRERQGIDTEAFF.